This T cell receptor (beta chain) was identified in a study of shared T cell receptors in the human thymus. Data came from immunoSEQ multiplex PCR; TCRdb stores just in-frame clones and leaves some out. The data show hundreds of thousands of clones, approximately 80% seen once. This clone was observed once. The CDR3 has 10 amino acids. CDR1 and CDR2 from the germline V gene are DFQATT and SNEGSKA (reference sequence). The germline V and J ends were trimmed by 6 bases and 9 bases, with 11 bases remaining between them. The same data also went into a second study, on human thymus T cells. Turning to that study: Related research examined unrelated individuals and reported that their thymic repertoires overlapped highly.

J is TRBJ2-5 and V is TRBV20-1; TRBD2 is a possible D gene (6 bases). The sequence came from a boy younger than two with a congenital heart defect. Input material: thymocytes. The CDR3 region is CSATRRAQYF. Written as DNA, the CDR3 is TGCAGTGCCACCCGGAGGGCCCAGTACTTC.